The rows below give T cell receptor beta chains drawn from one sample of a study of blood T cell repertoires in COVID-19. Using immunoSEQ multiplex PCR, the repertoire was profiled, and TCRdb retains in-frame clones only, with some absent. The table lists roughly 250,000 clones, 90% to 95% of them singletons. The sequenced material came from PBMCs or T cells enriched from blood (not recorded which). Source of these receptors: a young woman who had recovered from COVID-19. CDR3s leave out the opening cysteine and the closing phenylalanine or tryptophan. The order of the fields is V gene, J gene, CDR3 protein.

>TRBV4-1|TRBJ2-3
ASSQGSSTDTQY
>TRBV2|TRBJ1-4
ASRKGAAALWLF
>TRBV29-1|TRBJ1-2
SVEEGTGDAGYT
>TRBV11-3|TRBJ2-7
ASTDISYEQY
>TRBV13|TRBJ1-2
ASSRGGTGGYRYT
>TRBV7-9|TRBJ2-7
ASSLDSFSYEQY
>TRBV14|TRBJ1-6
ASSQMDRGRSPLH
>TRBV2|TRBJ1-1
ASGPFTGADTEAF
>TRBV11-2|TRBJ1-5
ASSSYSNQPQH
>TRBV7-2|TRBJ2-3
ASSRGLDLRDTQY
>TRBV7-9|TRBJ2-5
ASSSRNRDWTVGETQY
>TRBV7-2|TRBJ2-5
ASSLNIGTTETQY
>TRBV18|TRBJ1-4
ASSPATREEKLF
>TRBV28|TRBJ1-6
ASSLPGSSPLH
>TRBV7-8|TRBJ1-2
ASSKGGGNGYT
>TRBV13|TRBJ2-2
ASSLVSTGELF
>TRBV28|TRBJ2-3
ASSQTTGGGTDTQY
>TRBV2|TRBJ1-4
ARQDRASEKLF
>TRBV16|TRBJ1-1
ASTNQGVTEAF
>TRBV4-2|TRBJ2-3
ASSQGYRGRTDTQY
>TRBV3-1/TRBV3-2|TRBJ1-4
ASSWTGADEKLF
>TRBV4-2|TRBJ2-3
ASSQTPGGGADTQY
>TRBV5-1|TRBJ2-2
ASSLTGSNTGELF
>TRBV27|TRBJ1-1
ASSPGSYTEAF
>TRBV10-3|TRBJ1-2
AISETADYGYT
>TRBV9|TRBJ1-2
ASSVEGQGGYT
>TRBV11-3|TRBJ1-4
ASSWGNEKLF
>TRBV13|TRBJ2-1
ASSLMGTGGSGTSYNEQF
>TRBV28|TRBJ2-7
ASSVQGRSYEQY
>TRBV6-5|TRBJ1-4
AGKKGANEKLF
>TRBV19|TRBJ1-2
ASSTGGASYGYT
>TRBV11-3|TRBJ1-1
ASSPGQGIENTEAF
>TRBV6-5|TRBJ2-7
ASRKGGSYEQY
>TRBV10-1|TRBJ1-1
ATTGGLLGTEAF
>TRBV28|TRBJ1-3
ATQKGVRGNTIY
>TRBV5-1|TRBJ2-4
ASSNRGLVKNIQY
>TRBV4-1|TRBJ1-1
ASSINRASEAF
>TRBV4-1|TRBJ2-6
ASSQAPSGISGANVLT
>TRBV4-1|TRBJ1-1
ASSPGGNTEAF
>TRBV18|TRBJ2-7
ASSGTAYEQY
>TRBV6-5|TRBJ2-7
ASSHPGQLNEQY
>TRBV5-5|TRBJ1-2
ASSLGQGWSYGYT
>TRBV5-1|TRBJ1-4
ASSPSGTGEKLF
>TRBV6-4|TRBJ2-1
ASSEASGGANEQF
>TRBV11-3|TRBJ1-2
ASSFTLLGDYGYT
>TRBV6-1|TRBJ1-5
ASSEEGGIGNQPQH
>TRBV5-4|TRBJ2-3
ASSLGRDSGTQY
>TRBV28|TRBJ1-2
AYRGRQSYGYT